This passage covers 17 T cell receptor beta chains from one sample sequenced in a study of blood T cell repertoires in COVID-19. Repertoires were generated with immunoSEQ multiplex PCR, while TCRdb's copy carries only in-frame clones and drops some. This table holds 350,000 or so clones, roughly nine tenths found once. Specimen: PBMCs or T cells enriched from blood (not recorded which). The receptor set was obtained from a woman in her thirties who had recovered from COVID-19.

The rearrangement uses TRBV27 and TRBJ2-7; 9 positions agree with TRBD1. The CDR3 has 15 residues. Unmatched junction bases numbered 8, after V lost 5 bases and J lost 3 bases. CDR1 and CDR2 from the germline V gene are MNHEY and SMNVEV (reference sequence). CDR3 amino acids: CASSLSGTGRYEQYF. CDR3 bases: TGTGCCAGCAGTCTTTCCGGGACAGGGCGCTACGAGCAGTACTTC.

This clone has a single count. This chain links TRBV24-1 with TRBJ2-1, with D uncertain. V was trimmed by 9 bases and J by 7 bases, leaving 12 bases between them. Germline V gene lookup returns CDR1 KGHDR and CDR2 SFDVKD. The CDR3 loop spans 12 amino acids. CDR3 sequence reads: CATGLPNNEQFF. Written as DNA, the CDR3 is TGTGCCACCGGGCTCCCCAATAATGAGCAGTTCTTC.

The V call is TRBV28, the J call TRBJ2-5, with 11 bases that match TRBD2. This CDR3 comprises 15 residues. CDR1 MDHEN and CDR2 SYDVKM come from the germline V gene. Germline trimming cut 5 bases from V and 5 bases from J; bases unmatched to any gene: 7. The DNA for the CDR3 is TGTGCCAGCAGTCCGGGACTAGCGGAGGGGGAGACCCAGTACTTC. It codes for CASSPGLAEGETQYF.

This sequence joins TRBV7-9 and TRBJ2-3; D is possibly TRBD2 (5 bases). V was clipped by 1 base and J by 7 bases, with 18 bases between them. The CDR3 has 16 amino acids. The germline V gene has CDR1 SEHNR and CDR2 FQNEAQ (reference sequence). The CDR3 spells CASSLDLELGGYTQYF. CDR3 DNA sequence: TGTGCCAGCAGCTTAGACTTGGAACTCGGAGGATATACGCAGTATTTT.

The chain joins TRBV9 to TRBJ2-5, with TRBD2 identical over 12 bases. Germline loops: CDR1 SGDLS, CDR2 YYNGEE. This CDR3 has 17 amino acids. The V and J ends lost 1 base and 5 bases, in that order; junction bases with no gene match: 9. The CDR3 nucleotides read TGTGCCAGCAGCGTACTTTCTAGCGGGGGGGCGCGGGAGACCCAGTACTTC. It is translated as CASSVLSSGGARETQYF.

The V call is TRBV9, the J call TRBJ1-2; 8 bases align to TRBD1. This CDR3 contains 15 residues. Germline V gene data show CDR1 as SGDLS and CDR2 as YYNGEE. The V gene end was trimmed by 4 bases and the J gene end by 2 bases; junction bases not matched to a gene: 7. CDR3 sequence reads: CASSPRDRQNYGYTF. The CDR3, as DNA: TGTGCCAGCAGCCCCCGGGACAGGCAAAACTATGGCTACACCTTC.

CDR3 nucleotide sequence: TGTGCCAGCAGCTTCACAGGGGCCCATGAAAAACTGTTTTTT. This gives the protein CASSFTGAHEKLFF. This chain uses TRBV7-9 with TRBJ1-4; 7 bases fit TRBD1. Trimming took 3 bases from V and 6 from J; bases not matched to a gene: 4. From germline, CDR1 is SEHNR and CDR2 FQNEAQ (reference sequence). CDR3 length: 14 amino acids.

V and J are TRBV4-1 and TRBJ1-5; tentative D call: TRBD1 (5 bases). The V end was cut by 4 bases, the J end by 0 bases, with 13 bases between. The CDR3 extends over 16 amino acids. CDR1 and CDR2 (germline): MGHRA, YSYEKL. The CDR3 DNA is TGCGCCAGCAGCCCCCGCGGAGGGGATAGCAATCAGCCCCAGCATTTT. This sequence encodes CASSPRGGDSNQPQHF.

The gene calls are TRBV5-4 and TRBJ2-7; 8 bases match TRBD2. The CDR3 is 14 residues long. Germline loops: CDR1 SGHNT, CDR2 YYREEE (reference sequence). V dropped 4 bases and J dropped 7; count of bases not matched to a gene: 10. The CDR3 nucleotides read TGTGCCAGCAGCCGTTTAGCGGGACGAAGGGAGCAGTACTTC. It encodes CASSRLAGRREQYF. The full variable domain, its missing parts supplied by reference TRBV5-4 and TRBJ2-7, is ETGVTQSPTHLIKTRGQQVTLRCSSQSGHNTVSWYQQALGQGPQFIFQYYREEENGRGNFPPRFSGLQFPNYSSELNVNALELDDSALYLCASSRLAGRREQYFGPGTRLTVT.

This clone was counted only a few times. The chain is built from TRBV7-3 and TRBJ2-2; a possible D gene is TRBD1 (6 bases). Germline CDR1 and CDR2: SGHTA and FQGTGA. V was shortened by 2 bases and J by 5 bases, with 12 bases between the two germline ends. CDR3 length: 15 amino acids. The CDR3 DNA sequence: TGTGCCAGCAGCTTACCAGGGGTCGAAACCGGGGAGCTGTTTTTT. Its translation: CASSLPGVETGELFF.

The CDR3 DNA follows: TGTGCCAGCAGCAGCAGGGGGGATAATTCACCCCTCCACTTT. Its translation: CASSSRGDNSPLHF. The chain carries TRBV7-2 and TRBJ1-6, with 7 nucleotides matching TRBD1. The length of the CDR3 is 14 residues. Trimming took 5 bases from V and 5 from J; bases not matched to a gene: 3. Germline V gene sequence: CDR1 SGHTA, CDR2 FQGNSA. Drawing the rest from reference TRBV7-2 and TRBJ1-6, the complete variable domain is GAGVSQSPSNKVTEKGKDVELRCDPISGHTALYWYRQSLGQGLEFLIYFQGNSAPDKSGLPSDRFSAERTGGSVSTLTIQRTQQEDSAVYLCASSSRGDNSPLHFGNGTRLTVT.

The CDR3 reads CASSFGLATDEQFF. CDR3 DNA sequence: TGTGCCAGCAGCTTTGGACTAGCTACGGATGAGCAGTTCTTC. The chain links TRBV7-9 to TRBJ2-1; 8 bases line up with TRBD2. The CDR3 sequence is 14 residues long. Germline-derived CDR1 and CDR2 are SEHNR and FQNEAQ (reference sequence). The ends lost 3 bases at V and 8 bases at J; junction bases unmatched: 6.

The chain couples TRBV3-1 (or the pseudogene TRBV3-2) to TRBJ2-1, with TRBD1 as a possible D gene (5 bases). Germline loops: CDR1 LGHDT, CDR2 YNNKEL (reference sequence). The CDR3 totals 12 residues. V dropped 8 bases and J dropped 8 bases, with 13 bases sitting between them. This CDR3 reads CASCLWGHEQFF. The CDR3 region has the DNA TGTGCCAGCTGCCTTTGGGGCCATGAGCAGTTCTTC.

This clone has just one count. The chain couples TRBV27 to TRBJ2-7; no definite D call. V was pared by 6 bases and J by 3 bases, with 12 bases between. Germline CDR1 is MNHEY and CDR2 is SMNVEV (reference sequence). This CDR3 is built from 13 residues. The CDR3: CASRPGVVYEQYF. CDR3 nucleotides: TGTGCCAGCAGGCCAGGTGTGGTCTACGAGCAGTACTTC.

CDR3 region: CASSPDSQPFYEQYF. The DNA of the CDR3 is TGTGCCAGCAGCCCCGACAGCCAACCATTCTACGAGCAGTACTTC. V gene TRBV7-2 combines with J gene TRBJ2-7, with D possibly TRBD1 on 5 matching bases. This CDR3 spans 15 amino acids. Trimming left V 5 bases short and J 3 bases short, with 17 bases between. CDR1 is SGHTA, CDR2 FQGNSA, per germline.

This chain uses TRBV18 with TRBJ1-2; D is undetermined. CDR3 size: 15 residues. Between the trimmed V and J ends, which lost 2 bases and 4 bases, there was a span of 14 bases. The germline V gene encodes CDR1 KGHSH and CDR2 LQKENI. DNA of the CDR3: TGTGCCAGCTCACCAGGAGGGAAAGGGCTCTATGGCTACACCTTC. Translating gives CASSPGGKGLYGYTF.

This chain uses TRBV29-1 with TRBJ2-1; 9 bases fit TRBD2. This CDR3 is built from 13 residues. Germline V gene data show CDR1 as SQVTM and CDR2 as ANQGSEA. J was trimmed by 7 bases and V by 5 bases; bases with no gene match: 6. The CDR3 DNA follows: TGCAGCGTTCGGATAGCGGGAGTAAATGAGCAGTTCTTC. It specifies CSVRIAGVNEQFF.